This T cell receptor beta chain was observed in a study of sequential checkpoint blockade in melanoma. As for the study in general: First-line arms were nivolumab then ipilimumab, or the reverse, randomized 1:1. Maintenance nivolumab came after either treatment sequence.

Produced via immunoSEQ multiplex PCR; TCRdb's table is partial and in-frame only. The sample carries over 15,000 clones, around four fifths recorded once. Regarding treatment: randomized to nivolumab then ipilimumab (arm A) or the reverse (arm B). No patient had prior DNA-damaging chemotherapy. PBMC sorting kept live CD3+CD8+ cells without CD19 or CD56. The starting material was CD8+ T cells sorted from blood (inferred from file names), obtained from a patient given nivolumab and ipilimumab in sequence. This TCR was sampled from a human donor with melanoma.

The CDR3 DNA reads as TGTGCCAGCAGCGGACTCTCTAACTCCTACGAGCAGTACTTC. It translates to CASSGLSNSYEQYF. The chain uses TRBV9 and TRBJ2-7; D gene unclear. CDR1 is SGDLS and CDR2 is YYNGEE in the germline V gene. This CDR3 is 14 amino acids long. V was cut by 3 bases and J by 0 bases, with 10 bases left in between.